This T cell receptor (beta chain) was recorded in a study of shared clonotypes between healthy human individuals. V lost 2 bases to trimming and J lost 7 bases, with 4 bases between them. CDR3 size: 11 residues. Germline CDR1 reads MDHEN; CDR2 reads SYDVKM. Concerning this clone: The sample carries other DNA sequences with the same CDR3.

Only in-frame clones appear in the TCRdb table, and some are missing; sequencing was by immunoSEQ multiplex PCR. The sample holds 2 million to 2.5 million clones, roughly 93% seen once. The clonotype was recovered from a man aged 18 to 30 in good health. Some clones in this sample may be carry-over from other donors' samples. This chain joins TRBV28 and TRBJ2-3, with unresolved D. Sequenced input: naive CD4+ T cells from PBMCs. The subset here: CD45RA+ positively selected. CDR3 in DNA: TGTGCCAGCAGTTTAGAGAATACGCAGTATTTT. Its translation is CASSLENTQYF.